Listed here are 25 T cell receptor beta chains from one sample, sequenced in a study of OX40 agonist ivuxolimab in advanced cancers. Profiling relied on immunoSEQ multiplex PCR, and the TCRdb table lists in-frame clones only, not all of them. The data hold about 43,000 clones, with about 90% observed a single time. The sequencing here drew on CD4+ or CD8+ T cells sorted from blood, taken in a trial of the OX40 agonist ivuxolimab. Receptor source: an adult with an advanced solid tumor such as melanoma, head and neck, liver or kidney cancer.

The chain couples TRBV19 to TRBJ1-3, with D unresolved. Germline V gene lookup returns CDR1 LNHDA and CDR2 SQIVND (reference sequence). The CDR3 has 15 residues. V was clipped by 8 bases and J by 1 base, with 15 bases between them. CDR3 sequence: CASYSMTLSGNTIYF. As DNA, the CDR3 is TGTGCCAGTTATTCTATGACGTTGTCTGGAAACACCATATATTTT.

The CDR3 protein is CASRQSAPYGYTF. The CDR3 DNA reads TGTGCCAGTAGACAGTCGGCTCCCTATGGCTACACCTTC. The genes are TRBV19 and TRBJ1-2; D is uncertain. This CDR3 contains 13 residues. Germline loops: CDR1 LNHDA, CDR2 SQIVND (reference sequence). Between the trimmed V and J ends, which lost 6 bases and 4 bases, there was a span of 12 bases.

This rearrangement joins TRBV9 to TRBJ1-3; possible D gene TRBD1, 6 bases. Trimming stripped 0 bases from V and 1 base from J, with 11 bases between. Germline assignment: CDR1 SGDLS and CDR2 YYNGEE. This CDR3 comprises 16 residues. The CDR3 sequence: CASSVGTGISGNTIYF. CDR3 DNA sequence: TGTGCCAGCAGCGTAGGTACAGGGATATCTGGAAACACCATATATTTT.

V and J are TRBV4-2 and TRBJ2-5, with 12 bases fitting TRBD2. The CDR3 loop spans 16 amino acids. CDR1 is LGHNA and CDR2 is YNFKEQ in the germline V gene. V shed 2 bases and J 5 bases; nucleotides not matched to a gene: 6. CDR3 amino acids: CASSQSSGGGSETQYF. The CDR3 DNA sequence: TGTGCCAGCAGCCAATCTAGCGGGGGGGGGTCGGAGACCCAGTACTTC.

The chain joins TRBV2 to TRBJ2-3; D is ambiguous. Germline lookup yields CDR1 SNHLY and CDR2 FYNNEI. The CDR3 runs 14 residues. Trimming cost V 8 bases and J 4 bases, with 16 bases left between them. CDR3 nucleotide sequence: TGTGCCAGCGGATCCAGGATGAGTCCAGATACGCAGTATTTT. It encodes CASGSRMSPDTQYF.

CDR3 sequence: CASSKQAGASTQYF. The CDR3 bases are TGTGCCAGCAGCAAACAAGCGGGAGCCAGTACGCAGTATTTT. V is TRBV11-2 and J is TRBJ2-3; 8 nucleotides align to TRBD2. CDR1 SGHAT and CDR2 FQNNGV come from the germline V gene. The junction had 9 bases not matched to a gene; V was cut back by 5 bases and J by 8 bases. The CDR3 is made up of 14 amino acids.

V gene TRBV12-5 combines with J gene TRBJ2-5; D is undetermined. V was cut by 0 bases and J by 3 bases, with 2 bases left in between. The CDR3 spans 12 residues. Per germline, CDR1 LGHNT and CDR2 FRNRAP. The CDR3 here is CASGLVKETQYF. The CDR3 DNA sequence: TGTGCTAGTGGTTTGGTAAAAGAGACCCAGTACTTC.

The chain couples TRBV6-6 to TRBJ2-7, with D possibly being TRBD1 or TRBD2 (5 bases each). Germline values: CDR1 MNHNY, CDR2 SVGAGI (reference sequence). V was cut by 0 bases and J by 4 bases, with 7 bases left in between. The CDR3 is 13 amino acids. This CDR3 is CASSYSRGYEQYF. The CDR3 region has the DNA TGTGCCAGCAGTTACTCGAGGGGTTACGAGCAGTACTTC.

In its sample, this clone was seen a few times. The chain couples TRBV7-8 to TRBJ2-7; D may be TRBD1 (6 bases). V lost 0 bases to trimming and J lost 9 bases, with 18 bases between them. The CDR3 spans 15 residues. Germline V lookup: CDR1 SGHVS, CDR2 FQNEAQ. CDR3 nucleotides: TGTGCCAGCAGCTTAGCCTTAAGTTCCGGGACAAGGCAGTACTTC. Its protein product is CASSLALSSGTRQYF. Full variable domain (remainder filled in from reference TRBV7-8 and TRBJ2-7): GAGVSQSPRYKVAKRGQDVALRCDPISGHVSLFWYQQALGQGPEFLTYFQNEAQLDKSGLPSDRFFAERPEGSVSTLKIQRTQQEDSAVYLCASSLALSSGTRQYFGPGTRLTVT.

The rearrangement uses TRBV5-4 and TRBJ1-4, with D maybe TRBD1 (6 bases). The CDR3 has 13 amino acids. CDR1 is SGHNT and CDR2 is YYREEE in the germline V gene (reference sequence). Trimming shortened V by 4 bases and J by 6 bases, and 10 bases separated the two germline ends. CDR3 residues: CASSERQDEKLFF. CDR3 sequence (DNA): TGTGCCAGCAGCGAAAGACAGGATGAAAAACTGTTTTTT.

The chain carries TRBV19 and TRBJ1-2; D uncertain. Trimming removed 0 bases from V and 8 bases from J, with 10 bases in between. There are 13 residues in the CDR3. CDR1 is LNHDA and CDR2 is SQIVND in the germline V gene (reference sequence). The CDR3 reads CASSIDELRGYTF. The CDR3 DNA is TGTGCCAGTAGTATAGACGAGTTACGGGGCTACACCTTC.

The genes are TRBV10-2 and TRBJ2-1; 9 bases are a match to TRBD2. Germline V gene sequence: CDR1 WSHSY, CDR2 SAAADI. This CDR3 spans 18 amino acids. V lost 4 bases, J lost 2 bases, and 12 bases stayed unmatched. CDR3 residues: CASSARVAGVPPYNEQFF. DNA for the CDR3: TGCGCCAGCAGTGCTCGGGTAGCGGGAGTACCGCCCTACAATGAGCAGTTCTTC.

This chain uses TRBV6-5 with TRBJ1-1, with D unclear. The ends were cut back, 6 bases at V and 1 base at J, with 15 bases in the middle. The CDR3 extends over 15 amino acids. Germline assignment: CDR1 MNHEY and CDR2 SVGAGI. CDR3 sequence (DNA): TGTGCCAGCAGGGGGTTGGGCGCGGGGAACACTGAAGCTTTCTTT. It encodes CASRGLGAGNTEAFF.

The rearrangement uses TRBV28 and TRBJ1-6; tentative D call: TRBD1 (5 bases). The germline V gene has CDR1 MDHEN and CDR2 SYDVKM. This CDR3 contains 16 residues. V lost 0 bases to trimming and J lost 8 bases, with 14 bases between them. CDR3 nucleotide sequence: TGTGCCAGCAGTTTATGGGTCGGCGGGGGAGATTCACCCCTCCACTTT. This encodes CASSLWVGGGDSPLHF.

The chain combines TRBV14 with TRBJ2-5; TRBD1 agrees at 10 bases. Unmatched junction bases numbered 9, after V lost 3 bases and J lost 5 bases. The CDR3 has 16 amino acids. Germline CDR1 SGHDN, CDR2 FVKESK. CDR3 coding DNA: TGTGCCAGCAGCCAGACCGGGACAGGGGTTTACGAGACCCAGTACTTC. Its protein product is CASSQTGTGVYETQYF.

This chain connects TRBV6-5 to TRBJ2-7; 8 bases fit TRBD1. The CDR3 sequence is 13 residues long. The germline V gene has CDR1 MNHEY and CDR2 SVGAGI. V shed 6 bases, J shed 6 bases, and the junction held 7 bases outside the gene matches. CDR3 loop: CASREDRAGEQYF. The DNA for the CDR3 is TGTGCCAGCAGAGAGGACAGGGCTGGCGAGCAGTACTTC.

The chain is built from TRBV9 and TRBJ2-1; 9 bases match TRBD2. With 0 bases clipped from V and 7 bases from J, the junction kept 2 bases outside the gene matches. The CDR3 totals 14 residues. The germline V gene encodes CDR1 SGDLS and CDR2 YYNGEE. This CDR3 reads CASSVAGLANEQFF. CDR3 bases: TGTGCCAGCAGCGTAGCTGGACTAGCGAATGAGCAGTTCTTC.

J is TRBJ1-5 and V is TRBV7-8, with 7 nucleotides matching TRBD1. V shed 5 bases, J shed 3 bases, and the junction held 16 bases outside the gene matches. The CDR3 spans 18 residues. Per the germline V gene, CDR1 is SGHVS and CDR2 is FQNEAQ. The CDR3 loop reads CASSPPGTGDLNNQPQHF. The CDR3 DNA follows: TGTGCCAGCAGCCCACCGGGAACAGGGGATTTAAACAATCAGCCCCAGCATTTT.

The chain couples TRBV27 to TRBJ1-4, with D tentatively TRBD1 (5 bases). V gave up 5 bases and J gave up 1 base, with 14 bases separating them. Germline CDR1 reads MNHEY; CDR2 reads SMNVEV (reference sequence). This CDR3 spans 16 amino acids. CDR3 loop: CASSNKGQGTNEKLFF. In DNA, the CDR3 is TGTGCCAGCAGTAACAAGGGCCAGGGAACTAATGAAAAACTGTTTTTT. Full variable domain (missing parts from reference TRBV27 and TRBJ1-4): EAQVTQNPRYLITVTGKKLTVTCSQNMNHEYMSWYRQDPGLGLRQIYYSMNVEVTDKGDVPEGYKVSRKEKRNFPLILESPSPNQTSLYFCASSNKGQGTNEKLFFGSGTQLSVL.

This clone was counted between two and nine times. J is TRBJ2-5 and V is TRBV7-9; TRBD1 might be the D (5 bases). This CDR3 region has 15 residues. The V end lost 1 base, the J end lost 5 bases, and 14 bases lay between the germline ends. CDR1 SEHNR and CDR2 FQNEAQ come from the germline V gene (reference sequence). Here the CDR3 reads CASSLVQGHGETQYF. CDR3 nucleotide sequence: TGTGCCAGCAGCTTAGTTCAGGGTCACGGGGAGACCCAGTACTTC.

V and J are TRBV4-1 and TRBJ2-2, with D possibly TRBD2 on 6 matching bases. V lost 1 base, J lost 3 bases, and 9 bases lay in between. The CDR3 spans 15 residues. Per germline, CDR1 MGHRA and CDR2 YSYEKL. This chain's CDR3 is CASSQGWGDTGELFF. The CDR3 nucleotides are TGCGCCAGCAGCCAAGGGTGGGGGGACACCGGGGAGCTGTTTTTT.

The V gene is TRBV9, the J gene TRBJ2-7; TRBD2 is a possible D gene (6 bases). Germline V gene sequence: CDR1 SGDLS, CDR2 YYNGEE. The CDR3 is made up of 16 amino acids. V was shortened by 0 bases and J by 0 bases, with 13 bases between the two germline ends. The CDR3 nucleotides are TGTGCCAGCAGCGTAGGTCTGGGGACTGGCTCCTACGAGCAGTACTTC. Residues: CASSVGLGTGSYEQYF.

CDR3 protein: CASSAVADRGSNRNGYTF. The CDR3 nucleotides are TGTGCCAGCAGCGCTGTAGCGGACAGGGGCAGCAATAGGAATGGCTACACCTTC. The chain uses TRBV28 and TRBJ1-2; 9 nucleotides agree with TRBD1. The CDR3 has 18 residues. Trimming at V came to 6 bases and at J to 6 bases, leaving 20 bases not matched to a gene. Per the germline V gene, CDR1 is MDHEN and CDR2 is SYDVKM.

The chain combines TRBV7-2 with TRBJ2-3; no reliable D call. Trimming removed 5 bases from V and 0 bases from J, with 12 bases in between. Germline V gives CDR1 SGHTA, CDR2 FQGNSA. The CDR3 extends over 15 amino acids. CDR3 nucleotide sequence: TGTGCCAGCAGCCACTCGGCCGTCAGCACAGATACGCAGTATTTT. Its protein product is CASSHSAVSTDTQYF.

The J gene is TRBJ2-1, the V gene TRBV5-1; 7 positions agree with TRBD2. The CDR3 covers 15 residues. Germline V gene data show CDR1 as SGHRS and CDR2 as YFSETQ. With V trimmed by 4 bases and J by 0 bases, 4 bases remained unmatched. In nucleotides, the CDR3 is TGCGCCAGCAGCGTTGGGACTAACTCCTACAATGAGCAGTTCTTC. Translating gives CASSVGTNSYNEQFF.